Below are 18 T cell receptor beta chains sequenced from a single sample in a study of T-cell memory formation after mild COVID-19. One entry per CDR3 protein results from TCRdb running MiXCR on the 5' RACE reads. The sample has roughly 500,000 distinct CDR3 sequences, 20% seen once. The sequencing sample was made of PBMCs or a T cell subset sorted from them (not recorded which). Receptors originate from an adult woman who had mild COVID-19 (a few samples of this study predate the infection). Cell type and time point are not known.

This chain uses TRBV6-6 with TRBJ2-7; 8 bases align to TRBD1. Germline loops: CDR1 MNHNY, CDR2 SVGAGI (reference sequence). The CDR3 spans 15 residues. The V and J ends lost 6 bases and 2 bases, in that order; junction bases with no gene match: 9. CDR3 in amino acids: CASSPGQGKTYEQYF. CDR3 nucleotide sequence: TGTGCCAGCAGCCCCGGACAGGGCAAAACCTACGAGCAGTACTTC.

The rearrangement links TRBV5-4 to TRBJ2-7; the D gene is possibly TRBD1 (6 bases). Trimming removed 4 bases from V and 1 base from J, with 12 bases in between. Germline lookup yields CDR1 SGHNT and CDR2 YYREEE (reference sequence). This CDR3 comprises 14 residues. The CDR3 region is CASSDGQFSYEQYF. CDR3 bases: TGTGCCAGCAGCGATGGACAGTTTTCCTACGAGCAGTACTTC.

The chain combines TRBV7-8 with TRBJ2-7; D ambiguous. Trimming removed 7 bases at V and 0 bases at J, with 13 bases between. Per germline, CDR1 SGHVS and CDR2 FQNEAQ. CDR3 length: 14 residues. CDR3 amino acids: CASTLTWTSYEQYF. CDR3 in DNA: TGTGCCAGCACCCTTACCTGGACCTCCTACGAGCAGTACTTC.

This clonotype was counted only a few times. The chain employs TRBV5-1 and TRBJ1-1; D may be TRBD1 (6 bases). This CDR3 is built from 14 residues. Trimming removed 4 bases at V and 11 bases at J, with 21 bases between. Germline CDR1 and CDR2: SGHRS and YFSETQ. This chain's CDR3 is CASSRVGGRDVAFF. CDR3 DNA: TGCGCCAGCAGCAGAGTGGGGGGCAGGGATGTCGCTTTCTTT. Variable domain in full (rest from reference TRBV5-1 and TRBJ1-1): KAGVTQTPRYLIKTRGQQVTLSCSPISGHRSVSWYQQTPGQGLQFLFEYFSETQRNKGNFPGRFSGRQFSNSRSEMNVSTLELGDSALYLCASSRVGGRDVAFFGQGTRLTVV.

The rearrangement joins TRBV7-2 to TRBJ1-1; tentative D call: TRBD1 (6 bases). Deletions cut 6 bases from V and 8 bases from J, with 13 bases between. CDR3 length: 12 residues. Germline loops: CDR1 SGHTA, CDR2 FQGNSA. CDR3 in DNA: TGTGCCAGCAGTACCTTGGGGACAGAAGCTTTCTTT. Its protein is CASSTLGTEAFF.

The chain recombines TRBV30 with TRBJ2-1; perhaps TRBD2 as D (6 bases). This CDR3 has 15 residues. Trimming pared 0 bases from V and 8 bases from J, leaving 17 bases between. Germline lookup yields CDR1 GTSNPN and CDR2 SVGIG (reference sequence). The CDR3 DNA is TGTGCCTGGAGTGTAGATTCTAGCGCCACGGATGAGCAGTTCTTC. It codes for CAWSVDSSATDEQFF.

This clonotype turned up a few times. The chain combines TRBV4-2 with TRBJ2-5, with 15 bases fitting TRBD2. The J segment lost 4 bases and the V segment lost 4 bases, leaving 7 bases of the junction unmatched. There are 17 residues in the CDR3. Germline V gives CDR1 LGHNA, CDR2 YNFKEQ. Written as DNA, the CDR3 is TGTGCCAGCAGCCTAACCGGGACTAGCGGGGGGAGAGAGACCCAGTACTTC. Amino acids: CASSLTGTSGGRETQYF.

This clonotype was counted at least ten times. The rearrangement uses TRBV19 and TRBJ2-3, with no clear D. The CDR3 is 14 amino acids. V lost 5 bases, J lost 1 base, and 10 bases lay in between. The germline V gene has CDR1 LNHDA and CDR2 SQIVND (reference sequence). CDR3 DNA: TGTGCCAGTAGTCCTCTTGAGGGCACAGATACGCAGTATTTT. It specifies CASSPLEGTDTQYF.

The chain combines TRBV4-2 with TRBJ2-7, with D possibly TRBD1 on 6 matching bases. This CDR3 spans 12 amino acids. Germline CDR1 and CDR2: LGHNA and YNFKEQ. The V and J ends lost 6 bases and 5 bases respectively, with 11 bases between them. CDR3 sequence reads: CASSRDTHEQYF. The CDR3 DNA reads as TGTGCCAGCAGTCGGGACACCCACGAGCAGTACTTC.

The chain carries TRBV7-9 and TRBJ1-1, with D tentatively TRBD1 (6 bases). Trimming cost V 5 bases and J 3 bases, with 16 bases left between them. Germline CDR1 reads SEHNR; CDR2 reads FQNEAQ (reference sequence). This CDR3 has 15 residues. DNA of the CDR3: TGTGCCAGCAGCCCCCGGGGACAAGAGGACACTGAAGCTTTCTTT. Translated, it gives CASSPRGQEDTEAFF.

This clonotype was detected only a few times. The CDR3 sequence: CASSPSFRAEQFF. DNA of the CDR3: TGTGCCAGCAGCCCTAGTTTCCGTGCTGAGCAGTTCTTC. V and J are TRBV7-2 and TRBJ2-1; D is unresolved. V was pared by 5 bases and J by 9 bases, with 14 bases between. Germline CDR1 is SGHTA and CDR2 is FQGNSA. CDR3 length equals 13 residues. The full variable domain, its missing parts supplied by reference TRBV7-2 and TRBJ2-1, is GAGVSQSPSNKVTEKGKDVELRCDPISGHTALYWYRQSLGQGLEFLIYFQGNSAPDKSGLPSDRFSAERTGGSVSTLTIQRTQQEDSAVYLCASSPSFRAEQFFGPGTRLTVL.

DNA for the CDR3: TGCGCCAGCAGCTTGGTGTGGGCGGGGGGGCCCGAAAGTGGGCAGTTCTTC. Amino acid sequence: CASSLVWAGGPESGQFF. The V call is TRBV5-1, the J call TRBJ2-1, with 9 bases identical to TRBD2. The CDR3 extends over 17 amino acids. After removal of 0 bases from V and 12 bases from J, the junction contained 16 bases not matched to a gene. Germline lookup yields CDR1 SGHRS and CDR2 YFSETQ.

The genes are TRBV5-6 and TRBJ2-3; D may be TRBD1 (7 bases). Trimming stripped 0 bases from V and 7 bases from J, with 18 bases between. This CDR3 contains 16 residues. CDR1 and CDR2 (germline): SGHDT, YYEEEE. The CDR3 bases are TGTGCCAGCAGCTTGGAGGCCGCTTCAGGGGGGAATACGCAGTATTTT. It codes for CASSLEAASGGNTQYF.

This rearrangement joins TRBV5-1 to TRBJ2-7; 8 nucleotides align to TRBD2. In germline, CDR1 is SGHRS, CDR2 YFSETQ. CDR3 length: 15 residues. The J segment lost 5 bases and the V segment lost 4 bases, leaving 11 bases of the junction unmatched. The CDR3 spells CASSRSGGVADEQYF. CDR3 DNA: TGCGCCAGCAGCCGCTCCGGGGGGGTCGCGGACGAGCAGTACTTC. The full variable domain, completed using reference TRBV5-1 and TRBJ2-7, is KAGVTQTPRYLIKTRGQQVTLSCSPISGHRSVSWYQQTPGQGLQFLFEYFSETQRNKGNFPGRFSGRQFSNSRSEMNVSTLELGDSALYLCASSRSGGVADEQYFGPGTRLTVT.

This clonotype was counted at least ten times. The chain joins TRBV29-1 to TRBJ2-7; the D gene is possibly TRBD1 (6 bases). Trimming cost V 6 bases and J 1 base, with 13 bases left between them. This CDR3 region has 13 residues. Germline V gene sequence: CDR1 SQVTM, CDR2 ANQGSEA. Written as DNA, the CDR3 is TGCAGCGTATATACAGGGTCATCCTACGAGCAGTACTTC. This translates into CSVYTGSSYEQYF.

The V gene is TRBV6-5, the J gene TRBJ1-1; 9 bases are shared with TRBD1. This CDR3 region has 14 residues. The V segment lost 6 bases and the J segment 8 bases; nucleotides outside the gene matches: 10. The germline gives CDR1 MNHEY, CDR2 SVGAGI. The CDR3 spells CASRRGTGFSEAFF. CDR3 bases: TGTGCCAGCAGAAGAGGGACAGGGTTTTCGGAAGCTTTCTTT.

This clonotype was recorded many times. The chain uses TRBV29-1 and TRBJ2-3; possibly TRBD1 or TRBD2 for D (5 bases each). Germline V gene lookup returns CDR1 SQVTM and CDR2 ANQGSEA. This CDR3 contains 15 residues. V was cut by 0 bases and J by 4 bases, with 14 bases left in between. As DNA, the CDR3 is TGCAGCGTTGAAGACGTCTCCCTGGGGGCAGATACGCAGTATTTT. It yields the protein CSVEDVSLGADTQYF.

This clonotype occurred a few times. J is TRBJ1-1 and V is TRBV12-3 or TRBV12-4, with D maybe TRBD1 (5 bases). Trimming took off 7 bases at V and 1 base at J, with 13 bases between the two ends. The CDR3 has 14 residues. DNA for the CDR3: TGTGCCAGCATCCTGGGGCCCTGGAACACTGAAGCTTTCTTT. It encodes CASILGPWNTEAFF.